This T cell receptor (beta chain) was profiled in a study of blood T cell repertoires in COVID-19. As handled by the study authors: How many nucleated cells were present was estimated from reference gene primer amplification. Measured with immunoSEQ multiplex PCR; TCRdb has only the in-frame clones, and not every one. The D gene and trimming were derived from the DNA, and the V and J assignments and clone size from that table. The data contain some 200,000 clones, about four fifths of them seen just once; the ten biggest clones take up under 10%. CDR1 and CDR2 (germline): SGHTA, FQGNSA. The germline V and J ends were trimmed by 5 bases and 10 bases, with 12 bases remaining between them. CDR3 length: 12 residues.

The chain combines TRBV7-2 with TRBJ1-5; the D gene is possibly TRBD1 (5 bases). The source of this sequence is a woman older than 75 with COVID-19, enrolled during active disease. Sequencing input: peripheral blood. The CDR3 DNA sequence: TGTGCCAGCAGCCCGCGGGGGGGACCCCAGCATTTT. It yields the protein CASSPRGGPQHF.